This T cell receptor beta chain came from a study of identical twins (TCRdb year 2016). Regarding the study in general: The study deep-sequenced TCR alpha and beta repertoires from monozygotic twins, unrelated adults of various ages and cord blood to test whether fetal clonotypes persist. To rule out contamination, replicate twin experiments were performed at different times with different library preparation protocols.

At the junction V is shortened by 5 bases and J by 4 bases; bases outside the gene matches: 9. From a lookup of the germline V gene (reference sequence), CDR1 and CDR2 are DFQATT and SNEGSKA. The CDR3 spans 14 residues, from the cysteine through the phenylalanine. Kept here is only the CDR3 DNA, which spans 42 bases and is read in frame from base 1. All donors were healthy Caucasians. The study also sequenced three unrelated non-twin adults: a male aged 18 to 30, a male aged 50 to 60 and a female aged 50 to 60. Using Miltenyi CD45RO+ enrichment and human naive T-cell isolation kits, memory (CD45RO+) and naive T cells were isolated from PBMC. Concerning this clonotype: What antigen it recognizes has not been identified. No base quality information exists; no much larger clone differs at one position.

Results the study describes overall, beyond this receptor: Because the same donors could not be followed over many years, the conclusions depended on cross-sectional statistical analysis. Fewer insertions were carried by abundant cord blood beta clonotypes, a similar but weaker trend appeared in young adult naive repertoires, and no such trend appeared in memory repertoires. Zero-insertion analyses could be partly confounded by invariant T cells such as MAIT and iNKT, though diverse VJ usage argued against such confounding for most clonotypes. Compared with coincidental sharing between unrelated individuals, out-of-frame TCR alpha sequences shared between twins had an excess of sequences with low generation probability. The excess sharing between twins in beta out-of-frame sequences was weaker because fewer shared sequences reduced the signal-to-noise ratio. In monozygotic twins, recombination models systematically underestimated out-of-frame TCR alpha sharing, but the models matched the sharing seen between unrelated individuals.

Libraries came from 5' RACE. The sample was run on an Illumina HiSeq 2000. Template switching added a universal primer binding site, and the final cDNA carried a unique molecular identifier that allowed TCR cDNA molecules to be counted accurately. Specific primers in the conserved constant-segment region were used to synthesize first-strand cDNA for TCR alpha and beta chains. To control for contamination, every cDNA library carried two barcodes: a SMART-Mk sample barcode plus Illumina barcodes. TruSeq adapter sequences and Illumina sample barcodes were added in two successive PCR steps. Sequencing of the TCR alpha and beta cDNA libraries was done on the Illumina HiSeq platform using custom primers. As for the original processing: Raw reads were processed with MiGEC to extract unique molecular identifiers, and MiXCR was used to determine CDR3 positions. Recombination models were inferred per individual with the repgenHMM and IGoR tools using an EM algorithm. The analysis of shared clonotypes was done with the tcR package in R, with sharing normalized by the product of cloneset sizes. To study raw recombination without the effects of thymic and clonal selection, out-of-frame nonproductive sequences were analyzed. Using fastp trimming at Q25 and MiXCR clonotype assembly, TCRdb reanalyzed the public sequencing data and kept in-frame beta chains. Each CDR3 protein gets just one entry, which takes the most common genes and DNA from the rows behind it. These V and J calls derive from TCRdb rather than the authors' analysis. In this sample the table shows a few hundred thousand distinct CDR3 sequences, approximately 9.1% of which occur a single time. In total, the top ten clones hold 8% to 10% of the sample.

The clonotype was recovered from a woman in her forties or fifties in good health. The sequence joins TRBV20-1 to TRBJ1-2, with TRBD1 identical over 8 junction bases. Material for sequencing was naive T cells sorted from blood. Sample cell subset or site, as interpreted from the label and publication: cells isolated with a human naive T-cell isolation kit. CDR3 sequence: CSAQPQGAIYGYTF. The DNA is TGCAGTGCTCAGCCCCAGGGGGCGATCTATGGCTACACCTTC.